Sequencing of this T cell receptor beta chain was carried out in a study of cytomegalovirus exposure and HLA in healthy donors. General study findings and limits: For TCR beta chains, V- and J-gene trimming was later linked to a missense DCLRE1C variant. It was confirmed in vitro that a few of the CMV-associated chains were specific for CMV antigens.

60 Vbeta and 13 Jbeta primers were used in PCR. Study processing details: Later reanalysis found about 80 million unique TCR beta chains, roughly 9.9 million of them shared. This table comes from immunoSEQ multiplex PCR, and its TCRdb copy is limited to in-frame clones, with some not included. V and J calls and clone size are copied from that table; D and trimming were computed from the DNA. This table holds about 98,000 clones, around three quarters found once. Points on this clone: What it binds is unknown.

Deletions cut 5 bases from V and 2 bases from J, with 21 bases between. Germline V CDR1 and CDR2: LNHDA, SQIVND (reference sequence). CDR3 length equals 17 residues. The V call is TRBV19, the J call TRBJ1-2; weak D call: TRBD1 (6 bases). The TCR comes from a human donor in good health. The sample taken for sequencing was PBMCs. The CDR3 sequence is CASSAHQGSNGNYGYTF. CDR3 bases: TGTGCCAGTAGTGCCCATCAGGGGTCGAACGGGAACTATGGCTACACCTTC. Drawing the rest from reference TRBV19 and TRBJ1-2, the complete variable domain is DGGITQSPKYLFRKEGQNVTLSCEQNLNHDAMYWYRQDPGQGLRLIYYSQIVNDFQKGDIAEGYSVSREKKESFPLTVTSAQKNPTAFYLCASSAHQGSNGNYGYTFGSGTRLTVV.